This TCR beta chain appears in the sequencing data of a study of molecular identifiers for immune sequencing clone quantification. Turning to the study itself: Replicates involved a five-way split of RNA from around 20,000 or 100,000 naive CD8 cells, with sequencing of four.

Sorting recovered naive CD8 T cells on a CD8+CD4-CCR7+CD45RA+ profile. There are many counts of this clonotype. The antigen is undetermined. V was pared by 5 bases and J by 4 bases, with 13 bases of the junction left unmatched. Looked up from germline, CDR1 is MDHEN and CDR2 is SYDVKM. This CDR3 contains 17 residues. Study-wide points: More than 98% of effector molecules, versus under 1% of naive-cell molecules, belonged to clones above 20 RNA copies.

The use of previously described methods and listed TCR primers produced the bulk TCR libraries. TCRdb independently ran MiXCR on the PCR reads; one entry per CDR3 protein. The sample lists roughly 320,000 distinct CDR3 sequences; over 20% were seen once. The source of this sequence is a human donor in good health. Some libraries in this study had Jurkat cell RNA spiked in. The sample was naive CD8+ T cells from blood, with Jurkat cell RNA spiked in. The subset here: FACS-sorted CD8+CD4-CCR7+CD45RA+ naive T cells. The chain uses TRBV28 and TRBJ2-2; 7 bases are shared with TRBD2. CDR3 residues: CASSPLERDRFTGELFF. The CDR3 DNA is TGTGCCAGCAGTCCGCTGGAGCGGGACCGCTTCACCGGGGAGCTGTTTTTT.